This record concerns one T cell receptor beta chain sequence. Its antigen is still unknown. The sample originates from a study of cytomegalovirus exposure and HLA in healthy donors. The V end was cut by 4 bases, the J end by 9 bases, with 16 bases between. There are 15 residues in the CDR3. Looked up from germline, CDR1 is MNHNS and CDR2 is SASEGT. Regarding the study as a whole: In an earlier analysis, in roughly 600 donors, most V segments appeared productive either ~87% or ~30% of the time.

The PCR had 60 Vbeta and 13 Jbeta primers. Profiled with immunoSEQ multiplex PCR; TCRdb holds only in-frame clones, not every one. Seen here are about 180,000 clones, about 72% observed once, and the top ten hold about 2.5%. This clonotype was obtained from a human donor in good health. Sequencing used PBMCs. The V call is TRBV6-1, the J call TRBJ1-6; D possibly corresponds to TRBD1 (6 bases). CDR3 sequence: CASSASDRTGSPLHF. As DNA, the CDR3 is TGTGCCAGCAGTGCGTCCGACAGGACGGGTTCACCCCTCCACTTT.